This T cell receptor (beta chain) was sequenced during a study of T cells in Graves' hyperthyroidism and ophthalmopathy. Whole-study findings and limits: Most thyroid clonotypes expanded above 0.001 were also detected in blood.

RNA transcripts were the template for amplifying TCR beta CDR3 regions. Primed by the HTBI set, a first-round RT-PCR was run on the TCR CDR3. Using its own MiXCR run on the multiplex PCR reads, TCRdb lists one record per CDR3 protein. The sample has under 250,000 distinct CDR3 sequences; around 26% are singletons. This clonotype was counted ten times or more. What it binds is not known. After removal of 4 bases from V and 2 bases from J, the junction contained 1 base not matched to a gene. The V gene's germline CDR1 is MNHEY and CDR2 SMNVEV (reference sequence). CDR3 length: 14 amino acids. Sequencing used blood. The rearrangement uses TRBV27 and TRBJ2-2; 7 bases are a match to TRBD2. This TCR was recovered from a woman aged 40 to 49 with Graves' ophthalmopathy. In DNA form, the CDR3 reads TGTGCCAGCAGTTGGGACTACAACACCGGGGAGCTGTTTTTT. It yields the protein CASSWDYNTGELFF.